The 26 T cell receptor beta chains in this list originate from one sample, sequenced in a study of regulatory T cells in long-lasting Graves disease. The time point: persistent/refractory GD, antithyroid drugs over 5 years with positive TRAb. TCR sequences were obtained from RNA taken from PBMCs. Arm-PCR with iRepertoire HTBI primers amplified the CDR3 regions for these TCR beta libraries. TCRdb redid the calling of the multiplex PCR reads with MiXCR, one entry per CDR3 protein. The sample gives 300,000 to 500,000 distinct CDR3 sequences, about 20% of which show up once; around 21% is in the top ten. This material consisted of peripheral blood mononuclear cells (PBMCs), taken when the disease was refractory, from a patient treated with antithyroid drugs. These receptors were collected from a female donor with Graves disease.

This clonotype turned up a few times. The rearrangement joins TRBV20-1 to TRBJ1-2; no clear D gene. V was cut by 0 bases and J by 5 bases, with 7 bases left in between. The CDR3 is 12 residues long. The germline gives CDR1 DFQATT, CDR2 SNEGSKA (reference sequence). CDR3 DNA sequence: TGCAGTGCTAGAGAGAGCCCGTATGGCTACACCTTC. Translating gives CSARESPYGYTF.

This clonotype turned up a few times. The chain couples TRBV28 to TRBJ2-1; D is possibly TRBD2 (5 bases). The CDR3 covers 22 residues. Between the trimmed V and J ends, which lost 2 bases and 3 bases, there was a span of 32 bases. The germline V gene encodes CDR1 MDHEN and CDR2 SYDVKM. The CDR3, as DNA: TGTGCCAGCAGTTTAAATTTGGCTGGGTCAGGAAATCTCAATGGAGGCTACAATGAGCAGTTCTTC. Translating gives CASSLNLAGSGNLNGGYNEQFF.

CDR3 sequence: CSVSYWWDPHGGETQYF. Written as DNA, the CDR3 is TGCAGCGTTTCATATTGGTGGGACCCTCACGGTGGAGAGACCCAGTACTTC. V usage is TRBV29-1 and J usage is TRBJ2-5, with D tentatively TRBD1 or TRBD2 (5 bases each). Germline lookup yields CDR1 SQVTM and CDR2 ANQGSEA. V was trimmed by 5 bases and J by 4 bases, leaving 26 bases between them. The CDR3 extends over 17 amino acids.

The rearrangement joins TRBV7-9 to TRBJ1-1; a possible D gene is TRBD1 (6 bases). Germline V gene data show CDR1 as SEHNR and CDR2 as FQNEAQ (reference sequence). This CDR3 contains 17 residues. With 5 bases removed from V and 3 bases from J, the gap between germline ends came to 22 bases. CDR3 in amino acids: CASSPSTGLGRDTEAFF. The CDR3 DNA sequence: TGTGCCAGCAGCCCGTCAACAGGGCTTGGCAGGGACACTGAAGCTTTCTTT.

This chain links TRBV12-3 or TRBV12-4 with TRBJ2-2; D ambiguous. V lost 2 bases and J lost 4, with 5 bases in between. This CDR3 contains 13 residues. DNA for the CDR3: TGTGCCAGCAGTTTACATAGCACCGGGGAGCTGTTTTTT. Its protein is CASSLHSTGELFF.

This clonotype was counted ten times or more. V is TRBV7-9 and J is TRBJ2-5; D possibly corresponds to TRBD2 (6 bases). CDR1 is SEHNR and CDR2 is FQNEAQ in the germline V gene (reference sequence). This CDR3 contains 17 residues. Deletions cut 4 bases from V and 1 base from J, with 19 bases between. This CDR3 reads CASSSTGLPKSQETQYF. Written as DNA, the CDR3 is TGTGCCAGCAGCTCAACGGGACTTCCGAAATCCCAAGAGACCCAGTACTTC.

In the case of this clonotype: Just one base apart from a much larger clone, this may be a read error. The V and J genes are TRBV2 and TRBJ2-7; TRBD1 agrees at 7 bases. The CDR3 has 13 amino acids. Germline V lookup: CDR1 SNHLY, CDR2 FYNNEI. V shed 2 bases and J 5 bases; nucleotides not matched to a gene: 3. The DNA for the CDR3 is TGTGCCAGCAGTGAAACAGGGGACCACGAGCAGTACTTC. Amino acid sequence: CASSETGDHEQYF.

This clonotype was seen a few times. This chain links TRBV6-1 with TRBJ1-5, with TRBD1 identical over 10 bases. The V gene end was trimmed by 6 bases and the J gene end by 0 bases; junction bases not matched to a gene: 11. The germline V gene encodes CDR1 MNHNS and CDR2 SASEGT. The CDR3 is 18 amino acids. The CDR3 region is CASRPDRGQGVSNQPQHF. The CDR3 coding sequence is TGTGCCAGCAGGCCCGACAGGGGGCAGGGGGTTAGCAATCAGCCCCAGCATTTT.

The chain uses TRBV27 and TRBJ1-5; D is unclear. The CDR3 runs 14 residues. V lost 2 bases and J 2 bases, leaving 7 bases between the germline ends. Germline-derived CDR1 and CDR2 are MNHEY and SMNVEV (reference sequence). CDR3 DNA sequence: TGTGCCAGCAGTTTACTGGCAGGCAATCAGCCCCAGCATTTT. Translating gives CASSLLAGNQPQHF.

This clonotype has ten or more counts. The chain has TRBV28 and TRBJ2-2; TRBD2 aligns across 8 bases. V was pared by 8 bases and J by 5 bases, with 10 bases of the junction left unmatched. The CDR3 runs 15 residues. Germline CDR1 MDHEN, CDR2 SYDVKM. The CDR3 spells CASVPGTRRTGELFF. The CDR3 nucleotides read TGTGCCAGCGTGCCGGGGACTAGGAGAACCGGGGAGCTGTTTTTT.

V is TRBV29-1 and J is TRBJ2-7, with D possibly matching TRBD1 (7 bases). Trimming took off 7 bases at V and 2 bases at J, with 24 bases between the two ends. The CDR3 runs to 16 residues. In germline, CDR1 is SQVTM, CDR2 ANQGSEA. The CDR3, as DNA: TGCAGCGCCTGGAGGGGGCTCCCCAAATCGACCTACGAGCAGTACTTC. As protein: CSAWRGLPKSTYEQYF.

This clonotype was seen a handful of times. The chain is built from TRBV18 and TRBJ2-5; the D gene is possibly TRBD2 (6 bases). Trimming left V 1 base short and J 4 bases short, with 19 bases between. There are 17 residues in the CDR3. Germline V gene lookup returns CDR1 KGHSH and CDR2 LQKENI. In DNA form, the CDR3 reads TGTGCCAGCTCACCACTCCCTGGAGGAGGGATATTAGAGACCCAGTACTTC. Its protein is CASSPLPGGGILETQYF.

The chain uses TRBV4-3 and TRBJ2-1, with 12 bases lining up with TRBD2. The CDR3 length is 15 residues. The V gene's germline CDR1 is LGHNA and CDR2 YSLEER. V was clipped by 1 base and J by 10 bases; unmatched bases: 5. For the CDR3, the DNA is TGCGCCAGCAGCCAAGGACTAGCGGGAGTGGGGGAGCAGTTCTTC. It specifies CASSQGLAGVGEQFF.

This clonotype has ten or more counts. The rearrangement uses TRBV12-3 or TRBV12-4 and TRBJ1-5; D unclear. V was shortened by 0 bases and J by 0 bases, with 9 bases between the two germline ends. The CDR3 runs to 16 residues. The CDR3, as DNA: TGTGCCAGCAGTTTAGCCTTGAGACATAGCAATCAGCCCCAGCATTTT. Translated: CASSLALRHSNQPQHF.

The rearrangement joins TRBV5-1 to TRBJ2-4; D is perhaps TRBD1 (6 bases). Trimming took off 0 bases at V and 0 bases at J, with 16 bases between the two ends. CDR1 is SGHRS, CDR2 YFSETQ, per germline. This CDR3 spans 18 amino acids. The CDR3 coding sequence is TGCGCCAGCAGCTTGGAGGGACACCCAGGAGTAGCCAAAAACATTCAGTACTTC. This gives the protein CASSLEGHPGVAKNIQYF.

The chain is built from TRBV5-1 and TRBJ2-1; the match to TRBD1 covers 8 bases. V was pared by 2 bases and J by 10 bases, with 11 bases of the junction left unmatched. Per the germline V gene, CDR1 is SGHRS and CDR2 is YFSETQ. The CDR3 consists of 15 residues. The CDR3 coding sequence is TGCGCCAGCAGCTTCTGGGGACAGGAGCCAGTGGAGCAGTTCTTC. This sequence encodes CASSFWGQEPVEQFF.

J is TRBJ1-1 and V is TRBV28; D is undetermined. The CDR3 covers 13 residues. Germline lookup yields CDR1 MDHEN and CDR2 SYDVKM. V shed 2 bases and J shed 5 bases, with 9 bases lying between them. The CDR3 spells CASSLNTRTEAFF. The CDR3 coding sequence is TGTGCCAGCAGTTTAAATACAAGGACTGAAGCTTTCTTT.

In this sample, this clonotype turned up a few times. This rearrangement joins TRBV6-2 or TRBV6-3 to TRBJ1-1; TRBD1 might be the D (6 bases). The ends were cut back, 6 bases at V and 7 bases at J, with 12 bases in the middle. The length of the CDR3 is 12 residues. CDR1 is MNHEY and CDR2 is SVGEGT in the germline V gene. The CDR3 here is CASREGHIEAFF. In nucleotides, the CDR3 is TGTGCCAGCAGAGAGGGACACATTGAAGCTTTCTTT.

The gene calls are TRBV7-2 and TRBJ2-5; 12 bases map to TRBD1. The germline CDR1 and CDR2 sequences are SGHTA and FQGNSA. There are 14 residues in the CDR3. The V segment lost 3 bases and the J segment 9 bases; nucleotides outside the gene matches: 5. This CDR3 is CASSFGTGGTSQYF. CDR3 nucleotide sequence: TGTGCCAGCAGCTTCGGGACAGGGGGCACGTCCCAGTACTTC.

This clonotype was counted at least ten times. The J gene is TRBJ2-5, the V gene TRBV10-3; D uncertain. CDR1 and CDR2 (germline): ENHRY, SYGVKD. V was trimmed by 3 bases and J by 0 bases, leaving 8 bases between them. The CDR3 covers 14 residues. CDR3 in DNA: TGTGCCATCAGTGATCCGTCCCACCAAGAGACCCAGTACTTC. It translates to CAISDPSHQETQYF.

This clonotype was seen at least ten times. The chain joins TRBV20-1 to TRBJ2-7; D is undetermined. V lost 3 bases, J lost 2 bases, and 8 bases lay in between. Germline lookup yields CDR1 DFQATT and CDR2 SNEGSKA (reference sequence). This CDR3 is built from 12 residues. The DNA of the CDR3 is TGCAGTGCTAGCCCGAGGCCCTACGAGCAGTACTTC. It codes for CSASPRPYEQYF.

This clonotype has a handful of counts. This may come from a read error, since a much larger clone is one base off. The CDR3 does not close with the conserved phenylalanine or tryptophan, likely indicating a read error. This chain joins TRBV11-2 and TRBJ2-4, with D tentatively TRBD2 (6 bases). Germline V gene lookup returns CDR1 SGHAT and CDR2 FQNNGV. Trimming pared 0 bases from V and 8 bases from J, leaving 14 bases between. This CDR3 spans 15 amino acids. Written as DNA, the CDR3 is TGTGCCAGCAGCTTAGATGGGAGGCCCCGGGACATTCAGTACCTC. Protein product: CASSLDGRPRDIQYL.

This rearrangement joins TRBV19 to TRBJ2-7; either TRBD1 or TRBD2 may supply D (6 bases each). This CDR3 has 14 residues. Germline-derived CDR1 and CDR2 are LNHDA and SQIVND (reference sequence). The germline V and J ends were trimmed by 7 bases and 1 base, with 14 bases remaining between them. The CDR3 loop is CASNPSGASYEQYF. CDR3 nucleotide sequence: TGTGCCAGTAACCCTTCGGGGGCTTCCTACGAGCAGTACTTC.

V usage is TRBV18 and J usage is TRBJ2-1; the D gene is possibly TRBD1 (5 bases). This CDR3 region has 16 residues. The V end was cut by 5 bases, the J end by 7 bases, with 21 bases between. CDR1 and CDR2 from the germline V gene are KGHSH and LQKENI. As DNA, the CDR3 is TGTGCCAGCTCATCCATGGGGCTAGGCCTAGGAAATGAGCAGTTCTTC. Translating it yields CASSSMGLGLGNEQFF.

The table lists this clonotype with a few counts. The chain recombines TRBV2 with TRBJ1-5, with D maybe TRBD1 (5 bases). CDR1 is SNHLY and CDR2 is FYNNEI in the germline V gene. Between the trimmed V and J ends, which lost 7 bases and 6 bases, there was a span of 16 bases. The CDR3 length is 14 residues. The CDR3, as DNA: TGTGCCAGCACCCCGGGACCGACGGTTCAGCCCCAGCATTTT. Its protein is CASTPGPTVQPQHF.

The chain recombines TRBV6-2 or TRBV6-3 with TRBJ2-5; D is unclear. Germline values: CDR1 MNHEY, CDR2 SVGEGT. Between the trimmed V and J ends, which lost 5 bases and 2 bases, there was a span of 18 bases. The length of the CDR3 is 16 residues. The CDR3 nucleotides read TGTGCCAGCAGTGAAGAATACAGTACAGTTCAAGAGACCCAGTACTTC. Its translation: CASSEEYSTVQETQYF.